This T cell receptor beta chain was sequenced for a study of T cells expressing NK-cell markers. Study context: Sequencing covered eight donors, seven HCMV-seropositive and one seronegative.

Study results and caveats: Roughly 6 donors had dominant NKG2C+ clonotypes that comprised roughly 1.0-7.0% of their CD8+ T cells. No clear determination of HCMV specificity was made for expanded NKG2C+ T cell clones.

Researchers built TCR beta cDNA using 5'RACE template switching with UMIs. TCRdb reanalyzed the 5' RACE reads, giving one entry per CDR3 protein sequence and no DNA. There are thousands of distinct CDR3 sequences in the sample, with 13% to 15% held by the top ten. This clonotype shows up as medium-sized by frequency. Its antigen is unknown. The CDR3 runs 15 residues. Germline V gene lookup returns CDR1 SNHLY and CDR2 FYNNEI. The rearrangement joins TRBV2 to TRBJ2-3; TCRdb proposes TRBD2, but this gene call is untestable without DNA. Sequenced material: blood T cells: a sorted CD56 or NKG2C T cell subset, CD4+ or CD8+ T cells, or bulk PBMC T cells (not recorded which). This TCR came from a young man in good health. CDR3 in amino acids: CASSEDSAKLDTQYF. Full variable domain (missing parts from reference TRBV2 and TRBJ2-3): EPEVTQTPSHQVTQMGQEVILRCVPISNHLYFYWYRQILGQKVEFLVSFYNNEISEKSEIFDDQFSVERPDGSNFTLKIRSTKLEDSAMYFCASSEDSAKLDTQYFGPGTRLTVL.